A selection of T cell receptor beta chains follows, all from one sample in a study of shared clonotypes between healthy human individuals. Measured with immunoSEQ multiplex PCR; TCRdb has only the in-frame clones, and not every one. The sample lists around 2.1 million clones, more than 85% occurring once. The sample consisted of naive CD8+ T cells from PBMCs. The source of these receptors is a man aged 18 to 30 in good health. Some clones in this sample may be carry-over from other donors' samples. Both conserved end residues are part of each CDR3. Fields, in order: V gene, clone size, J gene, CDR3 length, D gene, CDR3 protein, CDR3 DNA. A D gene is named only where the DNA matches it firmly. Clone size is not always given. Where it is, it says once, few, many or a class for expanded clones.

TRBV5-4	once	TRBJ2-3	14	-	CASSFGGAADTQYF	TGTGCCAGCAGCTTTGGGGGGGCGGCAGATACGCAGTATTTT
TRBV28	-	TRBJ1-2	16	TRBD1	CASSLTTTGHGYGYTF	TGTGCCAGCAGTCTCACTACGACAGGGCACGGCTATGGCTACACCTTC
TRBV6-5	once	TRBJ2-7	15	TRBD2	CASSYSEGGSYEQYF	TGTGCCAGCAGTTACTCAGAGGGAGGGTCCTACGAGCAGTACTTC
TRBV7-2	once	TRBJ1-1	14	-	CASSLGDPPLRTFF	TGTGCCAGCAGCTTAGGGGACCCCCCCCTAAGGACTTTCTTT
TRBV6-6	-	TRBJ1-4	16	TRBD1	CASSYLGQGKGEKLFF	TGTGCCAGCAGTTACTTAGGACAGGGCAAGGGTGAAAAACTGTTTTTT
TRBV6-1	-	TRBJ2-7	13	-	CASSPGLSYEQYF	TGTGCCAGCAGCCCGGGACTGAGCTACGAGCAGTACTTC
TRBV7-9	-	TRBJ1-1	14	TRBD1	CASSLDRGLTEAFF	TGTGCCAGCAGCTTAGACAGGGGGCTCACTGAAGCTTTCTTT
TRBV27	-	TRBJ1-1	13	-	CASSWAGNTEAFF	TGTGCCAGCAGTTGGGCGGGGAACACTGAAGCTTTCTTT
TRBV9	once	TRBJ2-1	14	TRBD2	CASSGEGITYEQFF	TGTGCCAGCAGTGGGGAGGGGATCACCTATGAGCAGTTCTTC
TRBV6-1	once	TRBJ2-7	16	-	CASSEKVRSSSYEQYF	TGTGCCAGCAGTGAAAAGGTCAGGTCGAGCTCCTACGAGCAGTACTTC
TRBV9	-	TRBJ1-2	12	-	CASSPQGGGYTF	TGTGCCAGCAGCCCACAAGGGGGAGGCTACACCTTC
TRBV7-9	once	TRBJ2-5	15	TRBD1	CASSLTGQGGETQYF	TGTGCCAGCAGCTTAACGGGACAGGGAGGAGAGACCCAGTACTTC
TRBV19	-	TRBJ1-1	13	-	CASSIGFGTEAFF	TGTGCCAGTAGTATAGGATTCGGGACTGAAGCTTTCTTT
TRBV19	-	TRBJ1-3	14	-	CASSLMNSGNTIYF	TGTGCCAGTAGTCTCATGAACTCTGGAAACACCATATATTTT
TRBV2	-	TRBJ2-4	16	TRBD2	CASSDRGGQTKNIQYF	TGTGCCAGCAGTGATCGGGGGGGCCAAACCAAAAACATTCAGTACTTC
TRBV7-9	-	TRBJ1-1	14	-	CASSLVLIGSGAFF	TGTGCCAGCAGCTTAGTATTGATAGGTTCGGGGGCTTTCTTT